These T cell receptor beta chains were read from a single sample in a study of CD8+ T cells in alopecia areata. The protocol was immunoSEQ multiplex PCR, while the TCRdb copy is restricted to in-frame clones and leaves out a portion. Among roughly 150,000 clones listed, around two thirds were seen once. Sequencing was done on a sample of CD8+ T cells sorted from blood. All receptors derive from a human donor in good health. Each CDR3 is given with its conserved first and last residue. Fields, in order: J gene, D gene, V gene, clone size, CDR3 protein, CDR3 DNA. D genes are given only for firm matches. Only part of the rows carry a size: once, few, many, or a class if the clone is expanded.

J: TRBJ2-3; D: NA; V: TRBV7-8; size: NA; CDR3: CATLSTDTQYF; DNA: TGTGCCACGCTCAGCACAGATACGCAGTATTTT
J: TRBJ2-7; D: NA; V: TRBV30; size: few; CDR3: CAWSGLHEQYF; DNA: TGTGCCTGGAGTGGGCTCCACGAGCAGTACTTC
J: TRBJ2-2; D: TRBD2; V: TRBV2; size: NA; CDR3: CASSEALSGGTYTGELFF; DNA: TGTGCCAGCAGTGAAGCGCTCTCCGGGGGGACCTACACCGGGGAGCTGTTTTTT
J: TRBJ2-1; D: NA; V: TRBV14; size: NA; CDR3: CASSQDSYNEQFF; DNA: TGTGCCAGCAGCCAGGACAGCTACAATGAGCAGTTCTTC
J: TRBJ1-5; D: NA; V: TRBV2; size: once; CDR3: CASSERNQPQHF; DNA: TGTGCCAGCAGTGAAAGGAATCAGCCCCAGCATTTT
J: TRBJ2-7; D: TRBD1; V: TRBV7-9; size: NA; CDR3: CASTRGGQGSYEQYF; DNA: TGTGCCAGCACCCGCGGGGGACAGGGTTCCTACGAGCAGTACTTC
J: TRBJ2-7; D: NA; V: TRBV27; size: once; CDR3: CASSLSLRYEQYF; DNA: TGTGCCAGCAGTTTATCTCTCCGCTACGAGCAGTACTTC
J: TRBJ2-7; D: NA; V: TRBV28; size: NA; CDR3: CASSRATYEQYF; DNA: TGTGCCAGCAGTCGGGCTACCTACGAGCAGTACTTC
J: TRBJ2-5; D: NA; V: TRBV30; size: once; CDR3: CAWRGSGGWETQYF; DNA: TGTGCCTGGAGAGGGTCGGGGGGCTGGGAGACCCAGTACTTC
J: TRBJ2-1; D: NA; V: TRBV20-1; size: NA; CDR3: CSAKPRGEQFF; DNA: TGCAGTGCTAAGCCTCGTGGTGAGCAGTTCTTC
J: TRBJ2-7; D: TRBD2; V: TRBV9; size: NA; CDR3: CASSAGLAATYEQYF; DNA: TGTGCCAGCAGCGCTGGACTAGCGGCAACCTACGAGCAGTACTTC
J: TRBJ2-1; D: NA; V: TRBV7-9; size: once; CDR3: CASSWDGDNEQFF; DNA: TGTGCCAGCAGCTGGGACGGGGACAATGAGCAGTTCTTC
J: TRBJ1-1; D: NA; V: TRBV27; size: NA; CDR3: CASSPSRGGGTEAFF; DNA: TGTGCCAGCAGTCCGAGCCGGGGAGGGGGTACTGAAGCTTTCTTT
J: TRBJ2-3; D: NA; V: TRBV5-4; size: NA; CDR3: CASSQRGTDTQYF; DNA: TGCGCCAGCAGCCAACGGGGCACAGATACGCAGTATTTT